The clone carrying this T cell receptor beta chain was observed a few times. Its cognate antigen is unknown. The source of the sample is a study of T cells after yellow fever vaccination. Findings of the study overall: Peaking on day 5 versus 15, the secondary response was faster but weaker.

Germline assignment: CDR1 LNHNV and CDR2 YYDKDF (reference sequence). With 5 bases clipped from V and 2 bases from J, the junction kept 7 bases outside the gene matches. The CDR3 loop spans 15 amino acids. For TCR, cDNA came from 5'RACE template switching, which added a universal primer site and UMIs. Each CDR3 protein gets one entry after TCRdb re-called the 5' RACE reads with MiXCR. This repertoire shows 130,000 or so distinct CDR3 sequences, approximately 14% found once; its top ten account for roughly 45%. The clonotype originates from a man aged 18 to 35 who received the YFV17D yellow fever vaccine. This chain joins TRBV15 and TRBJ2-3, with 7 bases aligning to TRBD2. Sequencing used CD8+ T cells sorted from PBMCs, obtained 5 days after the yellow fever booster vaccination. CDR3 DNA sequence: TGTGCCACCAGCTTTTCTAGCGGCTTCACAGATACGCAGTATTTT. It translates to CATSFSSGFTDTQYF.